This T cell receptor beta chain was sequenced during a study of blood T cell repertoires in COVID-19. Overall study context: Material from acute and convalescent COVID-19 was sourced from the United States, Italy and Spain. In each case, the material was cDNA or gDNA derived from T cells, B-cell-depleted T cells, or PBMCs.

In the original processing: Estimates of nucleated cell counts were drawn from the amplification of reference gene primers. The data were produced by immunoSEQ multiplex PCR, yet TCRdb's version contains in-frame clones alone and is incomplete. D and trimming were read from the DNA, whereas the V and J calls and clone size are those reported in that table. This sample yields around 94,000 clones, of which about 78% are seen a single time; about 9.6% belongs to the top ten. The CDR3 length is 14 residues. V lost 5 bases, J lost 4 bases, and 14 bases lay in between. In germline, CDR1 is MNHNY, CDR2 SVGAGI (reference sequence).

The rearrangement links TRBV6-6 to TRBJ2-5; D remains unclear. Sample: peripheral blood. This TCR was recovered from a man between 60 and 75 years old with active or convalescent COVID-19. The CDR3 protein is CASSPGRVGETQYF. The CDR3 nucleotides are TGTGCCAGCAGTCCCGGTCGGGTCGGAGAGACCCAGTACTTC.